This is a list of T cell receptor beta chains from one sample in a study of blood T cell repertoires in COVID-19. Profiling relied on immunoSEQ multiplex PCR, and the TCRdb table lists in-frame clones only, not all of them. The data show approximately 500,000 clones, 88% seen once. Sample: PBMCs or T cells enriched from blood (not recorded which). All receptors come from a woman aged 40 to 50 who had recovered from COVID-19. Each CDR3 is given with its conserved first and last residue.

V gene	J gene	CDR3 protein
TRBV21-1	TRBJ1-6	CASSKAKGQPNSPLHF
TRBV13	TRBJ1-2	CASSLGGGSYTF
TRBV15	TRBJ2-2	CATSRGLSGTGELFF
TRBV27	TRBJ2-4	CASSSRDRGAIQYF
TRBV27	TRBJ2-2	CASSFRVQGALVHTGELFF
TRBV2	TRBJ2-1	CASTPLRGGEGQFF
TRBV6-5	TRBJ2-4	CASSYSIQGMIQYF
TRBV4-1	TRBJ2-1	CASSQEYRSSYNEQFF
TRBV15	TRBJ2-5	CATSRDITGQETQYF
TRBV7-9	TRBJ1-2	CATRDGYTF
TRBV13	TRBJ2-1	CASSFPGLADNEQFF
TRBV19	TRBJ2-1	CASSINTGMEQFF
TRBV5-5	TRBJ2-3	CASSDGTSGITDTQYF
TRBV12-2	TRBJ2-1	CASRLGSGSYNEQFF
TRBV10-3	TRBJ1-3	CAISAGVGNTIYF
TRBV5-1	TRBJ2-7	CASSLYGGSYEQYF
TRBV19	TRBJ2-7	CASTGGNYEQYF
TRBV4-1	TRBJ2-3	CATQRGSATDTQYF
TRBV5-4	TRBJ2-7	CASSLAPAGGGYEQYF
TRBV6-5	TRBJ1-6	CASSYRGGSYNSPLHF
TRBV21-1	TRBJ1-2	CPPPGPTGDGYTF
TRBV24-1	TRBJ2-1	CATSDLETSGRYNEQFF
TRBV7-2	TRBJ2-1	CASSWQIGGPSYNEQFF
TRBV6-2/TRBV6-3	TRBJ1-2	CASSYSAVHGYTF
TRBV19	TRBJ2-1	CASATGTFYNEQFF
TRBV18	TRBJ2-5	CASSRAQETQYF
TRBV9	TRBJ2-7	CASSVAGQSYEQYF
TRBV5-1	TRBJ2-7	CASSFEGTVIYEQYF
TRBV6-5	TRBJ1-2	CASNFLPLYGYTF
TRBV5-4	TRBJ2-7	CASSLTQWDSYEQYF
TRBV6-5	TRBJ1-2	CASSYLTGDYGYTF
TRBV5-1	TRBJ1-1	CASSLAGTGLTEAFF
TRBV9	TRBJ2-1	CASSLGPYHAYNEQFF
TRBV18	TRBJ1-1	CASSPGTGTLNTEAFF
TRBV11-1	TRBJ2-1	CASSSGPDNEQFF
TRBV9	TRBJ1-4	CASSPTGTTNEKLFF
TRBV19	TRBJ2-2	CASSIVVEREPTGELFF
TRBV15	TRBJ2-1	CATSRAPPGGIDNEQFF
TRBV7-2	TRBJ1-5	CASSLDRGHQPQHF
TRBV11-2	TRBJ2-1	CASSLDPGDNEQFF
TRBV5-1	TRBJ2-5	CASSKGQQQETQYF
TRBV19	TRBJ1-2	CASSSGGTGYTF
TRBV29-1	TRBJ1-1	CSVGSGPETEAFF
TRBV30	TRBJ2-5	CAWQADGTQYF
TRBV10-1	TRBJ1-1	CASSVSHGAEAFF
TRBV7-9	TRBJ1-3	CASSLVSGVGNTIYF
TRBV27	TRBJ1-3	CASSPRTVSGNTIYF
TRBV19	TRBJ2-7	CASTVAGVGEQYF